A selection of T cell receptor beta chains follows, all from one sample in a study of blood T cell repertoires in COVID-19. Only in-frame clones appear in the TCRdb table, and some are missing; sequencing was by immunoSEQ multiplex PCR. Among fewer than 450,000 clones, 90% were seen once, and the ten largest hold about 0.6%. Specimen: PBMCs or T cells enriched from blood (not recorded which). The receptors derive from a young man who had recovered from COVID-19. The conserved cysteine and the conserved F or W are not part of the CDR3 here.

V gene,J gene,CDR3 protein
TRBV4-1,TRBJ2-1,ASSLTREHNEQF
TRBV5-1,TRBJ2-5,ASSSLQSLQETQY
TRBV7-9,TRBJ1-4,ASSLGSGFGKLF
TRBV5-1,TRBJ2-1,ASSLVASGYNEQF
TRBV28,TRBJ1-2,ASTIAGGYGYT
TRBV9,TRBJ1-1,ASSVAGTGGTEAF
TRBV29-1,TRBJ1-1,SVEKSFGTGAEAF
TRBV3-1/TRBV3-2,TRBJ2-5,ASSPYLAGGRETQY
TRBV5-1,TRBJ1-1,ASSLGRVPAAILNTEAF
TRBV9,TRBJ1-1,ASSVIPLQGQSEAF
TRBV7-9,TRBJ2-5,ASSLGGWETQY
TRBV11-2,TRBJ1-1,ATNIRGGPEAF
TRBV5-1,TRBJ1-5,ASNGTPPYSNQPQH
TRBV28,TRBJ2-7,ASSVQGGSSYEQY
TRBV15,TRBJ2-3,ATSSGLSTDTQY
TRBV19,TRBJ1-5,ASRHTGNSNQPQH
TRBV10-3,TRBJ1-5,AISEGRGLSSNQPQH
TRBV15,TRBJ1-2,ATLGPRDTKPHSNYGYT